Sequencing of this TCR beta chain was carried out in a study of cytomegalovirus exposure and HLA in healthy donors. Background on the study: Prior work identified 120 million or so unique TCR beta sequences in roughly 180 million T cells. Regarding the study as a whole: In an earlier analysis, about 87% or about 30%: the productive usage of most TCR beta V segments.

J gave up 4 bases and V 8 bases, and 17 bases lay outside the gene matches. The CDR3 is made up of 18 amino acids. CDR1 and CDR2 (germline): SGHTA, FQGNSA. This clone was recorded a few times. The target antigen is unknown. The study ran its PCR with 60 Vbeta and 13 Jbeta primers. Clones were sequenced by immunoSEQ multiplex PCR, and TCRdb holds only the in-frame ones, with some missing. The sample contains approximately 190,000 clones, over 75% of which appear only once. Sequencing input: PBMCs. This receptor was taken from a man aged 35-49 years in good health and CMV-seropositive. The chain combines TRBV7-2 with TRBJ2-1; TRBD2 agrees at 10 bases. CDR3 sequence: CASGRLSAGGIAYNEQFF. The CDR3 DNA follows: TGTGCCAGCGGGCGACTTTCAGCGGGGGGGATAGCTTACAATGAGCAGTTCTTC.